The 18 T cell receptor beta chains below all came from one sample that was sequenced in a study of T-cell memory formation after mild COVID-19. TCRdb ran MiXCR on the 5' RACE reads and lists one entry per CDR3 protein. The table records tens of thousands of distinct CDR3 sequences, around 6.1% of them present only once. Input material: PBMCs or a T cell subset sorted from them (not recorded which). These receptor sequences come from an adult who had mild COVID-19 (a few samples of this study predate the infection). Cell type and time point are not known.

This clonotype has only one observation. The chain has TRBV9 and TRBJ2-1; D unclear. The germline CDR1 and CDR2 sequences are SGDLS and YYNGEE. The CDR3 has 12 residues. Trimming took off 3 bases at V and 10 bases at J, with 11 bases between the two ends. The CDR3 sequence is CASSGMTSEQFF. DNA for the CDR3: TGTGCCAGCAGCGGGATGACTTCCGAGCAGTTCTTC.

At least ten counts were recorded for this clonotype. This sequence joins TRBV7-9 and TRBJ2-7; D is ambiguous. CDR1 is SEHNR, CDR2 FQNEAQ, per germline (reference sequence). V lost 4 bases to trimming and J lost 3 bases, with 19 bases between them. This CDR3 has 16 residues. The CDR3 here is CASSSGLTGTRYEQYF. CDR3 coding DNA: TGTGCCAGCAGCTCGGGTTTGACTGGCACCCGCTACGAGCAGTACTTC.

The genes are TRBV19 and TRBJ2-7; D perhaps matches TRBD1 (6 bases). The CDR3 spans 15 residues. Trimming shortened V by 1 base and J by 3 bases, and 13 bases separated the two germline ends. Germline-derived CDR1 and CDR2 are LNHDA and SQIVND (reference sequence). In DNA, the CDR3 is TGTGCCAGTAGTATAGGTCTTCTGGACAGCTACGAGCAGTACTTC. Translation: CASSIGLLDSYEQYF.

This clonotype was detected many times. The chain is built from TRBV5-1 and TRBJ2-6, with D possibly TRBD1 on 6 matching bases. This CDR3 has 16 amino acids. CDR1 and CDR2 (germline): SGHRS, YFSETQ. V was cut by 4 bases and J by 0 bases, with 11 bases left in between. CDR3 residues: CASSRGTASGANVLTF. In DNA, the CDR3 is TGCGCCAGCAGCAGGGGGACCGCCTCTGGGGCCAACGTCCTGACTTTC. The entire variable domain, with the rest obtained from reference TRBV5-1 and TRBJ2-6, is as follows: KAGVTQTPRYLIKTRGQQVTLSCSPISGHRSVSWYQQTPGQGLQFLFEYFSETQRNKGNFPGRFSGRQFSNSRSEMNVSTLELGDSALYLCASSRGTASGANVLTFGAGSRLTVL.

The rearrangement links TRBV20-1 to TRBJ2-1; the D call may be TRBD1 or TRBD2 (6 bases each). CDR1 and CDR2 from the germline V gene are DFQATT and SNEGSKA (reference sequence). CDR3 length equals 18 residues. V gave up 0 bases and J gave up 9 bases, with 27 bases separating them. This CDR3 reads CSARDWARGGSYQSEQFF. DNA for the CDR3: TGCAGTGCTAGAGATTGGGCCCGAGGGGGGAGCTATCAATCTGAGCAGTTCTTC.

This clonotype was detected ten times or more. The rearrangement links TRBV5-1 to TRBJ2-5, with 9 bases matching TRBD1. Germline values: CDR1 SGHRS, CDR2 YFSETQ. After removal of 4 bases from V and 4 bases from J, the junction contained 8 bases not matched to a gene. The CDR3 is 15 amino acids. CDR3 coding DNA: TGCGCCAGCAGCAATCCCACAGGGGGCGCAGAGACCCAGTACTTC. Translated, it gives CASSNPTGGAETQYF.

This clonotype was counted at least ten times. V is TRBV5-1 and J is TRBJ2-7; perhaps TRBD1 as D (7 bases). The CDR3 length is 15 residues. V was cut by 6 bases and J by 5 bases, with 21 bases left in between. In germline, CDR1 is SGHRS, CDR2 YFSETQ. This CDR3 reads CASTERQGGFDEQYF. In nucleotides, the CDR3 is TGCGCCAGCACCGAGAGACAGGGAGGATTCGACGAGCAGTACTTC.

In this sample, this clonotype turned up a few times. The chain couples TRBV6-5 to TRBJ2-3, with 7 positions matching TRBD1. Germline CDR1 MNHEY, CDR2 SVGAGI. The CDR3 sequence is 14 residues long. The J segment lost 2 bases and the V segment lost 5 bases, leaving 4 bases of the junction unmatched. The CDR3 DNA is TGTGCCAGCAGTCGACAGGGAGTCACAGATACGCAGTATTTT. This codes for CASSRQGVTDTQYF.

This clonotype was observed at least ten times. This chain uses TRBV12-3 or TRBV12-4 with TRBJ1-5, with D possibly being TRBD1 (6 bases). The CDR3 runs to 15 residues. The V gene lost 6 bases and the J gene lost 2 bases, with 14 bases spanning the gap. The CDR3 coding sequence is TGTGCCAGCAGCACGACAGGTAAAGGCAATCAGCCCCAGCATTTT. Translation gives CASSTTGKGNQPQHF.

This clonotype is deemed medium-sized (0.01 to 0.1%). As DNA, the CDR3 is TGTGCCAGCAGCTTAGGGGAGACCCAGTACTTC. This gives the protein CASSLGETQYF. The V and J genes are TRBV11-2 and TRBJ2-5; D uncertain. Per germline, CDR1 SGHAT and CDR2 FQNNGV. V dropped 1 base and J dropped 5 bases, with 2 bases sitting between them. This CDR3 is built from 11 residues.

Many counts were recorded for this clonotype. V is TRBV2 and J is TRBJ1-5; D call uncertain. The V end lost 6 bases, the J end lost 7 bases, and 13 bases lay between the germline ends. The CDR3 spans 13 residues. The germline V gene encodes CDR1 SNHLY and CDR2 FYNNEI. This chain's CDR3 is CASRDHERQPQHF. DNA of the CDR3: TGTGCCAGCAGAGATCATGAAAGGCAGCCCCAGCATTTT.

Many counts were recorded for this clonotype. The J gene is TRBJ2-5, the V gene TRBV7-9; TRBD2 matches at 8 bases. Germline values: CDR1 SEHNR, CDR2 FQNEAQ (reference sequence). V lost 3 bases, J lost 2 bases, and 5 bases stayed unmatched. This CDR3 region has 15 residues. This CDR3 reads CASSFPGLGQETQYF. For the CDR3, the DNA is TGTGCCAGCAGCTTCCCGGGACTAGGGCAAGAGACCCAGTACTTC.

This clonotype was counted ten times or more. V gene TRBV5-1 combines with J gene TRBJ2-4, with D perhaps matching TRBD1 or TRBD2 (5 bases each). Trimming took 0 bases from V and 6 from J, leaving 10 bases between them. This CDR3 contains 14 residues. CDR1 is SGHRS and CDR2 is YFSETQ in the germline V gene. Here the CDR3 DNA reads TGCGCCAGCAGCTTGGATGGGACCAGAAACATTCAGTACTTC. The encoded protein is CASSLDGTRNIQYF.

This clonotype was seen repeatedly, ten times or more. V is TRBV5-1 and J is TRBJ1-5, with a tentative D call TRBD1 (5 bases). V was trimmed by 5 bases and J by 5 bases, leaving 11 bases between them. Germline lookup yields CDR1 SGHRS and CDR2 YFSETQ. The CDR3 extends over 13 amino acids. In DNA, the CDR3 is TGCGCCAGCAGTCTCGGGGGGGATCAGCCCCAGCATTTT. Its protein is CASSLGGDQPQHF.

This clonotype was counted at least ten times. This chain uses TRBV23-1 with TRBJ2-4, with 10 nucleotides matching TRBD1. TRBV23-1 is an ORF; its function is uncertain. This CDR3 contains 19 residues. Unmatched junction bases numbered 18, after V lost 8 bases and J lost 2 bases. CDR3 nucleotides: TGCGCCAGCGGATACGGGACAGGGGATCCCAGGGCTCCCAAAAACATTCAGTACTTC. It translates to CASGYGTGDPRAPKNIQYF.

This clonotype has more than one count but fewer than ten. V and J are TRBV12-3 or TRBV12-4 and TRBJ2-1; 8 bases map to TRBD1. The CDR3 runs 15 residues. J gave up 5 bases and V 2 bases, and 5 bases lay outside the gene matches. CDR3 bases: TGTGCCAGCAGTTTACCCAGGGGGCTGAACAATGAGCAGTTCTTC. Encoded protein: CASSLPRGLNNEQFF.

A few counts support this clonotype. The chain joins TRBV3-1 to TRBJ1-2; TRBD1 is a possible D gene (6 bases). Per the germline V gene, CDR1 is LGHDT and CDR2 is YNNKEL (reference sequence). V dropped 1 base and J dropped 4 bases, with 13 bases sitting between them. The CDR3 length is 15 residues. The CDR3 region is CASSQVTGTSYGYTF. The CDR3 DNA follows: TGTGCCAGCAGCCAAGTTACCGGGACAAGCTATGGCTACACCTTC.

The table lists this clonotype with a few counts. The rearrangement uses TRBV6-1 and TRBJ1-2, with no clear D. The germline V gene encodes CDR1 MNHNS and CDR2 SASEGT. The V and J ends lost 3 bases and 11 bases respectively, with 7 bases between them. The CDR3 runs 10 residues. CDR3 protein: CASSDFGYTF. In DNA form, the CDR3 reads TGTGCCAGCAGTGACTTTGGGTACACCTTC.